A single sample is the source of the 2 T cell receptor beta chains below, sequenced in a study of T cell responses to AZD1222 COVID-19 vaccine. The table came from immunoSEQ multiplex PCR; TCRdb's copy has only in-frame clones and leaves some out. The sample contains about 170,000 clones, 90% to 95% of which appear only once. The source was peripheral blood, collected on day 0 of AZD1222 vaccination. The receptors derive from an adult in good health.

V usage is TRBV15 and J usage is TRBJ1-5; D is undetermined. Germline V gene data show CDR1 as LNHNV and CDR2 as YYDKDF (reference sequence). The V end lost 3 bases, the J end lost 6 bases, and 9 bases lay between the germline ends. This CDR3 is built from 13 residues. CDR3 amino acids: CATSRSGSQPQHF. The CDR3 nucleotides are TGTGCCACCAGCAGGTCCGGGAGTCAGCCCCAGCATTTT.

This clone appeared once. The chain recombines TRBV1 with TRBJ1-5. TRBV1 is given as a pseudogene. The CDR3 has 15 amino acids. The CDR3 region is CTSSREGRPSHPQHF. CDR3 nucleotide sequence: TGCACCAGCAGCCGGGAGGGGAGACCGTCACATCCCCAGCATTTT.